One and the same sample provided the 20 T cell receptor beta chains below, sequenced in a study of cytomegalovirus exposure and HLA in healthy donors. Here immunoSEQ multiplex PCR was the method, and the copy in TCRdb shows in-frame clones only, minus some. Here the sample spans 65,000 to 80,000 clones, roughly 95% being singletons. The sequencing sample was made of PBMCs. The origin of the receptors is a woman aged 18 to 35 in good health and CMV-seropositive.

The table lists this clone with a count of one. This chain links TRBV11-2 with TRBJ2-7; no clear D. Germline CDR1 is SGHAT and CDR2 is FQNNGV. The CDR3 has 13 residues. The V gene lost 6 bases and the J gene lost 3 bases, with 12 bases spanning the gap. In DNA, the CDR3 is TGTGCCAGCAGGCCAGCAGGTGACTACGAGCAGTACTTC. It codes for CASRPAGDYEQYF.

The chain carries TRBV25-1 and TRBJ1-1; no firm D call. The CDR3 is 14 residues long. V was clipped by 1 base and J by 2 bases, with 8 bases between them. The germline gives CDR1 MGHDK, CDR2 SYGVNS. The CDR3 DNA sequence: TGTGCCAGCAGTGAATCGAGGGTTAACACTGAAGCTTTCTTT. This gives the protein CASSESRVNTEAFF.

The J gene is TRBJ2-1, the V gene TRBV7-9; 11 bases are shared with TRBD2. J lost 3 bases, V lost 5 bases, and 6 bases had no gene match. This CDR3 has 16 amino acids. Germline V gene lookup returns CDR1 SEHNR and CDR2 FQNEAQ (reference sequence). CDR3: CASSLLAGAVYNEQFF. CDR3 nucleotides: TGTGCCAGCAGCCTACTAGCGGGAGCGGTCTACAATGAGCAGTTCTTC.

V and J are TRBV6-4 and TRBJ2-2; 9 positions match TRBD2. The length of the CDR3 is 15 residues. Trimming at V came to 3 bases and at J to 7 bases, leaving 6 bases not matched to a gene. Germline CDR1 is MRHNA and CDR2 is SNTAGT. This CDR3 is CASSDWASGVGELFF. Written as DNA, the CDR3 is TGTGCCAGCAGTGATTGGGCTAGCGGGGTCGGGGAGCTGTTTTTT.

CDR3 loop: CSVDSRVADGYTF. The CDR3 nucleotides are TGCAGCGTTGACAGCAGGGTGGCCGATGGCTACACCTTC. V usage is TRBV29-1 and J usage is TRBJ1-2; perhaps TRBD1 as D (5 bases). The CDR3 is 13 residues long. CDR1 is SQVTM, CDR2 ANQGSEA, per germline. The V gene lost 3 bases and the J gene lost 6 bases, with 14 bases spanning the gap.

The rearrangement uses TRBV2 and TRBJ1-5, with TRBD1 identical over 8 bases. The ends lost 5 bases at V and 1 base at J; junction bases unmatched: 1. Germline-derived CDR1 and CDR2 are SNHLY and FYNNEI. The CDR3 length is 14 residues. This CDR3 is CASSRTGSNQPQHF. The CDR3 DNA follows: TGTGCCAGCAGTCGGACAGGGAGCAATCAGCCCCAGCATTTT. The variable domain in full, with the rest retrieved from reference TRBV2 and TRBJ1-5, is EPEVTQTPSHQVTQMGQEVILRCVPISNHLYFYWYRQILGQKVEFLVSFYNNEISEKSEIFDDQFSVERPDGSNFTLKIRSTKLEDSAMYFCASSRTGSNQPQHFGDGTRLSIL.

CDR3 in amino acids: CASSLSGGTTKSPYEQYF. For the CDR3, the DNA is TGTGCCAGCAGCTTGTCTGGCGGCACCACAAAATCACCCTACGAGCAGTACTTC. The chain is built from TRBV13 and TRBJ2-7; no clear D. Germline V gene sequence: CDR1 PRHDT, CDR2 FYEKMQ (reference sequence). V was pared by 3 bases and J by 2 bases, with 23 bases between. The length of the CDR3 is 18 residues.

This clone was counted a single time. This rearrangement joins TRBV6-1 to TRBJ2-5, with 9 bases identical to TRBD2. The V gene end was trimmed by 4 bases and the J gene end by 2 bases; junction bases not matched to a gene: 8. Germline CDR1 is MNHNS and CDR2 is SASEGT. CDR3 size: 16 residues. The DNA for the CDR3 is TGTGCCAGCAGTGTGAGTAGCGGGGGTTCACAAGAGACCCAGTACTTC. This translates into CASSVSSGGSQETQYF.

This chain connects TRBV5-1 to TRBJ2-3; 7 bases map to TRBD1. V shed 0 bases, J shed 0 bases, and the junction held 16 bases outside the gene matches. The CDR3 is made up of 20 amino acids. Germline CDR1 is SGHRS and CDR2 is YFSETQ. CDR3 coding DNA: TGCGCCAGCAGCTTGGAACCCGACAGGGTTGTAGTAACTAGCACAGATACGCAGTATTTT. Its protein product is CASSLEPDRVVVTSTDTQYF.

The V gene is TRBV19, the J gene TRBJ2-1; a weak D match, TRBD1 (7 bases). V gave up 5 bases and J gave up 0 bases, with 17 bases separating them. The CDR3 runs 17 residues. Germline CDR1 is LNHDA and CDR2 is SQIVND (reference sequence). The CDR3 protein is CASSPGAGGSSYNEQFF. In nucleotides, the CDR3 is TGTGCCAGTAGTCCCGGTGCAGGGGGGAGCTCCTACAATGAGCAGTTCTTC. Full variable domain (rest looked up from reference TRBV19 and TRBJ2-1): DGGITQSPKYLFRKEGQNVTLSCEQNLNHDAMYWYRQDPGQGLRLIYYSQIVNDFQKGDIAEGYSVSREKKESFPLTVTSAQKNPTAFYLCASSPGAGGSSYNEQFFGPGTRLTVL.

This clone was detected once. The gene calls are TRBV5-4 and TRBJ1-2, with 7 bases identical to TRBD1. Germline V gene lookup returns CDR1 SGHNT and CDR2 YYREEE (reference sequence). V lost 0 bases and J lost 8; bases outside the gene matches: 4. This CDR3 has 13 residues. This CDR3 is CASSLDRGWGYTF. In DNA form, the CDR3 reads TGTGCCAGCAGCTTGGACAGGGGTTGGGGCTACACCTTC.

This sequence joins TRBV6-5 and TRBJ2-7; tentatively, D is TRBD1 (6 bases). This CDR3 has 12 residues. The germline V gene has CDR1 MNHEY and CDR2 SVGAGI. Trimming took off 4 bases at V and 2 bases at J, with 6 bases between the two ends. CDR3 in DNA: TGTGCCAGCAGTTGGGGGCCCTACGAGCAGTACTTC. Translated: CASSWGPYEQYF.

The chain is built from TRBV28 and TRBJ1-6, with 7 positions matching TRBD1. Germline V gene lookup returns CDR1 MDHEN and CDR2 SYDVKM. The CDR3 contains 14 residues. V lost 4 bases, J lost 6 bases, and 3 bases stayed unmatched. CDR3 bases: TGTGCCAGCAGTTGGGGACAGCCTAATTCACCCCTCCACTTT. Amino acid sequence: CASSWGQPNSPLHF.

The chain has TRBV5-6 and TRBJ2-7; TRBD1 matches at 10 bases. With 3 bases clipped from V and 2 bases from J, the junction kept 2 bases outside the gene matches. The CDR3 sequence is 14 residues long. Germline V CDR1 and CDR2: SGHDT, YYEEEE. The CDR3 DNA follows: TGTGCCAGCAGCTCCGGGACAGGGGCCTACGAGCAGTACTTC. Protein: CASSSGTGAYEQYF.

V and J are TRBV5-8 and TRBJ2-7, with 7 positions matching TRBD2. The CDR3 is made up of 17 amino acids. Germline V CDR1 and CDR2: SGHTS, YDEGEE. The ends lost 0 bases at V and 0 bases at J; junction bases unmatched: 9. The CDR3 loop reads CASSLAWGGLVSYEQYF. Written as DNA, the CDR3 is TGTGCCAGCAGCTTGGCCTGGGGGGGGTTGGTCTCCTACGAGCAGTACTTC. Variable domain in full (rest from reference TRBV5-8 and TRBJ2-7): EAGVTQSPTHLIKTRGQQATLRCSPISGHTSVYWYQQALGLGLQFLLWYDEGEERNRGNFPPRFSGRQFPNYSSELNVNALELEDSALYLCASSLAWGGLVSYEQYFGPGTRLTVT.

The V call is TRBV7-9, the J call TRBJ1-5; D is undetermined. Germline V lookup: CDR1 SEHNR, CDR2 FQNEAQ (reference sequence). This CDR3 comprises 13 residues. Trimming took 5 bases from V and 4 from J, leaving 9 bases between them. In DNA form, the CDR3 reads TGTGCCAGCAGCCGGGAAGCTAATCAGCCCCAGCATTTT. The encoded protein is CASSREANQPQHF.

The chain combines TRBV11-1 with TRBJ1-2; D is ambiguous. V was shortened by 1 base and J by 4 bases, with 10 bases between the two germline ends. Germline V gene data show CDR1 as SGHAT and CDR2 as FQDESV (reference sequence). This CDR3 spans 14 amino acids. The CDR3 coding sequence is TGTGCCAGCAGCTTAGGGCGGATGGGCTATGGCTACACCTTC. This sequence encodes CASSLGRMGYGYTF.

CDR3 bases: TGTGCCAGCAGTGAAACGGGATTGAACACTGAAGCTTTCTTT. Translated, it gives CASSETGLNTEAFF. The chain combines TRBV25-1 with TRBJ1-1; D is unresolved. The CDR3 is 14 amino acids. Germline lookup yields CDR1 MGHDK and CDR2 SYGVNS. Trimming removed 2 bases at V and 0 bases at J, with 7 bases between.

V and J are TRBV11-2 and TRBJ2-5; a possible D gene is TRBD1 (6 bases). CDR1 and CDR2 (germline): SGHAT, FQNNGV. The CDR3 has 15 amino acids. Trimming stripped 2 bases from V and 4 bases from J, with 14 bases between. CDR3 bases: TGTGCCAGCAGCTTATCCAGGGGTGAGGCAGAGACCCAGTACTTC. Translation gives CASSLSRGEAETQYF.

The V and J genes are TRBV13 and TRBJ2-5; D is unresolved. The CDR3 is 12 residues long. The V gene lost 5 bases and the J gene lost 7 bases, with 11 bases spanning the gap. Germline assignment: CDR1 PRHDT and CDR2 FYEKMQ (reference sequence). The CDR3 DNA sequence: TGTGCCAGCAGCCCCGGTGGTCGGACCCAGTACTTC. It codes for CASSPGGRTQYF.